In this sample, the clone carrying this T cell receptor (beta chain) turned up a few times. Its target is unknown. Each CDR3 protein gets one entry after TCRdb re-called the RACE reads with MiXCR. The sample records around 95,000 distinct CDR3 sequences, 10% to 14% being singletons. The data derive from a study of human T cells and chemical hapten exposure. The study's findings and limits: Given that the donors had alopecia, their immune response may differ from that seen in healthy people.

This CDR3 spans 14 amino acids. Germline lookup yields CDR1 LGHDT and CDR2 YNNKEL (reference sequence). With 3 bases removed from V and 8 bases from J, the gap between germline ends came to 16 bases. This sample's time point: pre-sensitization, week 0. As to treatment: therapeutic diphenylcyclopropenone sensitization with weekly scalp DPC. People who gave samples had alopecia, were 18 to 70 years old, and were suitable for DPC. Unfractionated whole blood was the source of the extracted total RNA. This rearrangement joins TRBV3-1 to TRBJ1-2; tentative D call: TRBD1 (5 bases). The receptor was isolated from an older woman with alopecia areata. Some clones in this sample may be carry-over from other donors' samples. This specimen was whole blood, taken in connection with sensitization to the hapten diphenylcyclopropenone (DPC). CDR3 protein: CASSHPQGTRGYTF. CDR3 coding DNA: TGTGCCAGCAGCCACCCCCAGGGTACTCGGGGCTACACCTTC.